A single count supports the clone carrying this T cell receptor beta chain. Its antigen is unidentified. Primers for the PCR totalled 60 Vbeta and 13 Jbeta. Generated by immunoSEQ multiplex PCR, the TCRdb table keeps only in-frame clones and is missing some. Counted here are roughly 290,000 clones, roughly 80% occurring once; the ten biggest clones make up approximately 0.3%. The sample belongs to a study of cytomegalovirus exposure and HLA in healthy donors. Germline V gene lookup returns CDR1 MGHRA and CDR2 YSYEKL. This CDR3 contains 15 residues. The junction had 6 bases not matched to a gene; V was cut back by 6 bases and J by 2 bases. Broader study findings: The study found most TCR sequences rare, yet found some public TCRs in many donors.

This chain connects TRBV4-1 to TRBJ2-3; 9 bases match TRBD2. This sequence originates from a girl aged 2 to 10 in good health and CMV-seronegative. Sequencing was done on a sample of PBMCs. The CDR3 protein is CASRSPGLATDTQYF. In DNA, the CDR3 is TGCGCCAGCAGATCACCGGGACTAGCCACAGATACGCAGTATTTT.